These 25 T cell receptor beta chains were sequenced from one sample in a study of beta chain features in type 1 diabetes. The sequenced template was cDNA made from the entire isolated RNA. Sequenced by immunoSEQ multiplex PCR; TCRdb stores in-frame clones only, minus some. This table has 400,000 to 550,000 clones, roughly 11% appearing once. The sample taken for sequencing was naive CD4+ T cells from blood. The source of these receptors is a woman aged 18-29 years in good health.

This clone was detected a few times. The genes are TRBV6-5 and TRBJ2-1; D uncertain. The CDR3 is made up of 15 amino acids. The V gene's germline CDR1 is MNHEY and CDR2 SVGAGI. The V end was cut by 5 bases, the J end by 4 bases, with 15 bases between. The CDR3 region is CASSTVLAVYNEQFF. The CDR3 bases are TGTGCCAGCAGTACGGTGTTGGCAGTATACAATGAGCAGTTCTTC.

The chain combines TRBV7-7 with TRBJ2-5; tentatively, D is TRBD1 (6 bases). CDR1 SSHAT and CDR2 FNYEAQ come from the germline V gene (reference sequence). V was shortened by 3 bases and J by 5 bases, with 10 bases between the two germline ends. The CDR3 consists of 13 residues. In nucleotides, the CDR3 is TGTGCCAGCAGCTTGGGTAGGGGGGAGACCCAGTACTTC. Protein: CASSLGRGETQYF.

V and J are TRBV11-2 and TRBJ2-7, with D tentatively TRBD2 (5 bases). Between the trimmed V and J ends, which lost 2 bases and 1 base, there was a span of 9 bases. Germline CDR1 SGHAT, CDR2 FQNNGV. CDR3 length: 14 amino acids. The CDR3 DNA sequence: TGTGCCAGCAGCTTAAGGCCGGGGTCCTACGAGCAGTACTTC. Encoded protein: CASSLRPGSYEQYF. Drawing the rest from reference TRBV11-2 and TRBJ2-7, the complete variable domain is EAGVAQSPRYKIIEKRQSVAFWCNPISGHATLYWYQQILGQGPKLLIQFQNNGVVDDSQLPKDRFSAERLKGVDSTLKIQPAKLEDSAVYLCASSLRPGSYEQYFGPGTRLTVT.

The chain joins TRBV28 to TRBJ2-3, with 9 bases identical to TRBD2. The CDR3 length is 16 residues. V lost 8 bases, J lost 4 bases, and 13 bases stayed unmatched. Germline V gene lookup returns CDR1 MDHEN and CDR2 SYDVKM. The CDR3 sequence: CASPPRGGGASDTQYF. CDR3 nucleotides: TGTGCCAGCCCCCCCCGGGGCGGGGGGGCGTCAGATACGCAGTATTTT.

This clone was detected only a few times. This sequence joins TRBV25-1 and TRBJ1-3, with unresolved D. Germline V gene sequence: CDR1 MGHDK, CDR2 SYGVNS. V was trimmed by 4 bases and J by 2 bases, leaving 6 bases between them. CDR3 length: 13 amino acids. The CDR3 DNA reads TGTGCCAGCAGTGTTTCGGCTGGAAACACCATATATTTT. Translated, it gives CASSVSAGNTIYF.

Here the CDR3 DNA reads TGTGCCAGCAGTGCAGTAGCAACCCCCCAAGAGACCCAGTACTTC. This sequence encodes CASSAVATPQETQYF. The chain carries TRBV2 and TRBJ2-5; D gene uncertain. This CDR3 contains 15 residues. V lost 4 bases and J 1 base, leaving 13 bases between the germline ends. Germline values: CDR1 SNHLY, CDR2 FYNNEI.

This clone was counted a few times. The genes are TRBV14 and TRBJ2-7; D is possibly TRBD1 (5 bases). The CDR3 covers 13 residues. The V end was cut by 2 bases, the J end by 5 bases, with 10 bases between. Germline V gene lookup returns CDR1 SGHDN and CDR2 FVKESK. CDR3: CASSQRFRDEQYF. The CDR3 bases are TGTGCCAGCAGCCAAAGGTTCAGGGACGAGCAGTACTTC.

The CDR3 here is CASSLGGSSYNEQFF. As DNA, the CDR3 is TGTGCCAGCAGCTTAGGCGGGAGTTCCTACAATGAGCAGTTCTTC. The rearrangement links TRBV13 to TRBJ2-1; D is perhaps TRBD2 (6 bases). CDR1 and CDR2 (germline): PRHDT, FYEKMQ (reference sequence). This CDR3 has 15 amino acids. V was clipped by 0 bases and J by 1 base, with 7 bases between them.

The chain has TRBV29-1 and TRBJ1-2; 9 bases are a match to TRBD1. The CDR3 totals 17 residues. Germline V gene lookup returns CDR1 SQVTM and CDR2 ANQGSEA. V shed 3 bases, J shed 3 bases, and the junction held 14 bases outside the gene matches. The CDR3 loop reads CSVDGTGSHKNYYGYTF. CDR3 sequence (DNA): TGCAGCGTTGACGGGACAGGGTCCCATAAAAATTACTATGGCTACACCTTC.

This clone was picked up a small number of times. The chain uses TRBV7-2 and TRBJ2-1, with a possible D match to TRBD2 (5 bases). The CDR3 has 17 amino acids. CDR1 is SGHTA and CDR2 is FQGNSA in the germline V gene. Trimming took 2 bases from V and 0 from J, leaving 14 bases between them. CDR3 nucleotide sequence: TGTGCCAGCAGCTTATACCCGGGGATCAGCTCCTACAATGAGCAGTTCTTC. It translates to CASSLYPGISSYNEQFF.

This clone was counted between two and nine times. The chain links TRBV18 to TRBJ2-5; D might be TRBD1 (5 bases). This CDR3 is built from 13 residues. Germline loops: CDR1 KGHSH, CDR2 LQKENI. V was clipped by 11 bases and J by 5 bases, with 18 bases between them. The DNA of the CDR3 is TGTGCCTGCGGACATCCCGTTTTGGAGACCCAGTACTTC. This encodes CACGHPVLETQYF. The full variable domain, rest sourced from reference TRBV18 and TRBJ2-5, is NAGVMQNPRHLVRRRGQEARLRCSPMKGHSHVYWYRQLPEEGLKFMVYLQKENIIDESGMPKERFSAEFPKEGPSILRIQQVVRGDSAAYFCACGHPVLETQYFGPGTRLLVL.

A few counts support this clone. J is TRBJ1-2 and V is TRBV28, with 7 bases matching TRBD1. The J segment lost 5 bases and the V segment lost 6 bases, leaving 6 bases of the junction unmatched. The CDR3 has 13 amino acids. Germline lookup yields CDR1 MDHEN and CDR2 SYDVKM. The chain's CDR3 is CASRTTGVYGYTF. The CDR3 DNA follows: TGTGCCAGCAGAACTACAGGGGTTTATGGCTACACCTTC.

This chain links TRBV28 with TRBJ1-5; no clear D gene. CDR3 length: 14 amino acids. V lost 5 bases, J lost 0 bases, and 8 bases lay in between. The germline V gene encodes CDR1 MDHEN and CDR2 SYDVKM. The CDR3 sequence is CASSRWHSNQPQHF. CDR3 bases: TGTGCCAGCAGTCGATGGCATAGCAATCAGCCCCAGCATTTT.

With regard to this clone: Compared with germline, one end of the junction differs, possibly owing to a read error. CDR3 region: CASSLKGQGLETQYF. The CDR3 DNA reads as TGTGCTAGCAGCTTGAAGGGACAGGGGCTGGAGACCCAGTACTTC. V usage is TRBV7-7 and J usage is TRBJ2-5; 10 bases are a match to TRBD1. The CDR3 contains 15 residues. The germline gives CDR1 SSHAT, CDR2 FNYEAQ (reference sequence).

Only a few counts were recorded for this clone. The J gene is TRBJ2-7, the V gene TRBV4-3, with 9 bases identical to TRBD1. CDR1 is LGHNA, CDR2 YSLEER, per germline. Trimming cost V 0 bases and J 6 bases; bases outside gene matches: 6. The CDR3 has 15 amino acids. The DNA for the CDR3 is TGCGCCAGCAGCCAAGATAGGACAGGGGTTTTCGAGCAGTACTTC. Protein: CASSQDRTGVFEQYF.

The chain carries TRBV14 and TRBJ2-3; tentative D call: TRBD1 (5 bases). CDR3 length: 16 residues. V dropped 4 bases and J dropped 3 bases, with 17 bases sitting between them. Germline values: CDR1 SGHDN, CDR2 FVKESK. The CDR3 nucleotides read TGTGCCAGCAGCCCTTATAAAGGGGTAGTTACAGATACGCAGTATTTT. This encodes CASSPYKGVVTDTQYF.

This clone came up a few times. CDR3 sequence: CASSLVAGGVYEQYF. Here the CDR3 DNA reads TGTGCCAGCAGCTTAGTTGCGGGAGGAGTCTACGAGCAGTACTTC. The chain carries TRBV7-2 and TRBJ2-7; TRBD2 aligns across 8 bases. CDR3 length: 15 amino acids. The junction had 5 bases not matched to a gene; V was cut back by 1 base and J by 3 bases. Germline V gene sequence: CDR1 SGHTA, CDR2 FQGNSA.

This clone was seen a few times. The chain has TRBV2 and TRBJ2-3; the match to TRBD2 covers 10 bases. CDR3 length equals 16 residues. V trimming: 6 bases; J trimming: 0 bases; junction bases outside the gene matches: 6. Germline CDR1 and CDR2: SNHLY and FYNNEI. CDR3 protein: CASRASGSWSTDTQYF. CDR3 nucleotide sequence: TGTGCCAGCAGGGCTAGCGGGAGTTGGAGCACAGATACGCAGTATTTT.

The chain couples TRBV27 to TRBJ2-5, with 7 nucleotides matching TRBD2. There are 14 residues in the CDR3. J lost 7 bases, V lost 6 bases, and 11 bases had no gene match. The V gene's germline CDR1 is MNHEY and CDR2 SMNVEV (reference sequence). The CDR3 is CASRWLADPWTQYF. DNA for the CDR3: TGTGCCAGCAGGTGGCTAGCGGATCCGTGGACCCAGTACTTC.

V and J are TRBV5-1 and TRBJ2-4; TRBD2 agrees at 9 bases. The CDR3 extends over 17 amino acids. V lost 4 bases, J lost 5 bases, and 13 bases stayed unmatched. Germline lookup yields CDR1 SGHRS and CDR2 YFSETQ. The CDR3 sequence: CASSPWGSGSAENIQYF. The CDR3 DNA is TGCGCCAGCAGCCCTTGGGGTAGCGGGAGTGCGGAAAACATTCAGTACTTC. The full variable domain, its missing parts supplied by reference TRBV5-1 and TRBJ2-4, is KAGVTQTPRYLIKTRGQQVTLSCSPISGHRSVSWYQQTPGQGLQFLFEYFSETQRNKGNFPGRFSGRQFSNSRSEMNVSTLELGDSALYLCASSPWGSGSAENIQYFGAGTRLSVL.

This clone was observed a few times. This CDR3 reads CASTSLGETQYF. CDR3 nucleotide sequence: TGTGCCAGCACATCCCTCGGGGAGACCCAGTACTTC. The chain recombines TRBV6-5 with TRBJ2-5, with D unclear. V lost 7 bases, J lost 5 bases, and 11 bases lay in between. The V gene's germline CDR1 is MNHEY and CDR2 SVGAGI. The CDR3 spans 12 residues.

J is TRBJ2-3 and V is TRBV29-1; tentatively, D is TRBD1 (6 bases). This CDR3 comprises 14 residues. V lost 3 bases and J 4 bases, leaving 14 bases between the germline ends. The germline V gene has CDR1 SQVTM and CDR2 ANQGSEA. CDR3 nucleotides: TGCAGCGTTGACACAGGGCGGGCGGCAGATACGCAGTATTTT. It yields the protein CSVDTGRAADTQYF.

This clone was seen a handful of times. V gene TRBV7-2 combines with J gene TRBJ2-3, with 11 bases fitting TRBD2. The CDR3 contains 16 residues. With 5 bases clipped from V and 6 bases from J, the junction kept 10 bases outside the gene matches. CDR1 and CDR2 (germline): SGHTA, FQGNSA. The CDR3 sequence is CASSRGLAGGIDTQYF. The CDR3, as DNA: TGTGCCAGCAGCCGGGGCCTAGCGGGAGGCATTGATACGCAGTATTTT.

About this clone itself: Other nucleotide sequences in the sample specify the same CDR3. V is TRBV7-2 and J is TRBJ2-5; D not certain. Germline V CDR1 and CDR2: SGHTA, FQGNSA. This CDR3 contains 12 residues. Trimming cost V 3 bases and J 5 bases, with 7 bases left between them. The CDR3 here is CASSFRVETQYF. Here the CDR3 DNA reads TGTGCCAGCAGCTTCCGCGTGGAGACCCAGTACTTC.

The CDR3 sequence is CSARSQTQYF. The CDR3 nucleotides are TGCAGTGCTAGAAGCCAGACCCAGTACTTC. This sequence joins TRBV20-1 and TRBJ2-5; D gene uncertain. CDR1 is DFQATT and CDR2 is SNEGSKA in the germline V gene (reference sequence). V was shortened by 2 bases and J by 6 bases, with 4 bases between the two germline ends. The CDR3 totals 10 residues.